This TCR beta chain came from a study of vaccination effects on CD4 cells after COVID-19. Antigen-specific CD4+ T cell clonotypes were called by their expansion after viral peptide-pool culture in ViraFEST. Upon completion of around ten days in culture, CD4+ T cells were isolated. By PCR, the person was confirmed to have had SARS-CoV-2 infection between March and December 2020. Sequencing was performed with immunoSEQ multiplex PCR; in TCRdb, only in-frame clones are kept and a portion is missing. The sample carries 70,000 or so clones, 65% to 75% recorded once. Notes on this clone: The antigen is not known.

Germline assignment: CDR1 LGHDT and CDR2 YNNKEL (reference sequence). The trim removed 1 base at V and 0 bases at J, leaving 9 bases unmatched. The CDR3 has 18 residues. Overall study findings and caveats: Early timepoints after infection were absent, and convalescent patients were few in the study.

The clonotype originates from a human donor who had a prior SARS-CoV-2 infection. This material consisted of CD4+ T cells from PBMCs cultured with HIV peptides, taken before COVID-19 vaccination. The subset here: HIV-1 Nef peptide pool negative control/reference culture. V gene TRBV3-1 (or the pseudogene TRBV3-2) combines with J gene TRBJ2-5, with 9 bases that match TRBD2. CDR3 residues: CASSQGTGRGRDQETQYF. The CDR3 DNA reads TGTGCCAGCAGCCAAGGGACGGGGCGCGGGAGGGACCAAGAGACCCAGTACTTC.